Listed below are T cell receptor beta chains from one sample, sequenced in a study of blood T cell repertoires in COVID-19. TCRdb's table, derived via immunoSEQ multiplex PCR, lists solely in-frame clones and lacks some. Among fewer than 300,000 clones listed, 90% were seen once. The sequenced sample consisted of PBMCs or T cells enriched from blood (not recorded which). Receptor source: a woman in her twenties or thirties who had recovered from COVID-19. Each CDR3 is given with its conserved first and last residue. The D gene is left open where the match is weak. Where a row states a size, it is once, few, many or the class of an expanded clone; other rows omit it.

d_gene	v_gene	abundance	j_gene	CDR3aa	CDR3nt
TRBD1	TRBV18	.	TRBJ2-2	CASSPAGQGSNTGELFF	TGTGCCAGCTCACCAGCGGGACAGGGATCCAACACCGGGGAGCTGTTTTTT
.	TRBV6-6	once	TRBJ1-2	CASRRAENYGYTF	TGTGCCAGCAGACGTGCCGAGAACTATGGCTACACCTTC
.	TRBV28	.	TRBJ2-3	CASSPNYVPDTQYF	TGTGCCAGCAGTCCGAACTATGTGCCGGATACGCAGTATTTT
.	TRBV20-1	once	TRBJ1-2	CSARVRQVATF	TGCAGTGCTAGAGTCCGACAGGTGGCCACCTTC
TRBD2	TRBV2	.	TRBJ2-3	CASSLVLAVTDTQYF	TGTGCCAGCAGTCTCGTTCTAGCGGTTACAGATACGCAGTATTTT
TRBD2	TRBV27	.	TRBJ2-5	CASSRLAGVEETQYF	TGTGCCAGCAGTAGACTAGCGGGAGTGGAAGAGACCCAGTACTTC
TRBD1	TRBV2	.	TRBJ1-5	CASSTTGTGNQPQHF	TGTGCCAGCAGTACCACCGGGACAGGGAATCAGCCCCAGCATTTT
.	TRBV10-1	.	TRBJ2-1	CASSEAEDNEQFF	TGCGCCAGCAGTGAAGCGGAGGACAATGAGCAGTTCTTC
.	TRBV15	.	TRBJ2-4	CATSRDRDSHLAKNIQYF	TGTGCCACCAGCAGAGATCGCGACTCGCATTTAGCCAAAAACATTCAGTACTTC
.	TRBV19	.	TRBJ2-7	CASSMRYPSYEQYF	TGTGCCAGTAGTATGAGGTACCCCTCCTACGAGCAGTACTTC
TRBD2	TRBV7-2	.	TRBJ2-1	CASSLGGTTAVNEQFF	TGTGCCAGCAGCTTAGGGGGGACTACTGCGGTCAATGAGCAGTTCTTC
.	TRBV24-1	.	TRBJ1-6	CATSVKGQGKSSYNSPLHF	TGTGCCACCAGTGTCAAGGGGCAGGGTAAGAGCTCCTATAATTCACCCCTCCACTTT
.	TRBV5-6	few	TRBJ2-5	CASSLGSDVIETQYF	TGTGCCAGCAGCTTGGGTAGCGACGTAATCGAGACCCAGTACTTC
TRBD1	TRBV29-1	.	TRBJ1-1	CSVQTGNMNTEAFF	TGCAGCGTACAGACAGGGAACATGAACACTGAAGCTTTCTTT
.	TRBV5-1	.	TRBJ2-3	CASSLDHPTDTQYF	TGCGCCAGCAGCTTGGATCATCCCACAGATACGCAGTATTTT
TRBD1	TRBV2	once	TRBJ1-1	CASSLQGTLNTEAFF	TGTGCCAGCAGTCTACAGGGGACTCTCAACACTGAAGCTTTCTTT
TRBD2	TRBV2	.	TRBJ2-1	CASSEARGEVVYQFF	TGTGCCAGCAGTGAAGCGCGGGGGGAAGTGGTTTATCAGTTCTTC
.	TRBV28	.	TRBJ1-6	CASSSGRGSPLHF	TGTGCCAGCAGTTCGGGGCGGGGATCACCCCTCCACTTT